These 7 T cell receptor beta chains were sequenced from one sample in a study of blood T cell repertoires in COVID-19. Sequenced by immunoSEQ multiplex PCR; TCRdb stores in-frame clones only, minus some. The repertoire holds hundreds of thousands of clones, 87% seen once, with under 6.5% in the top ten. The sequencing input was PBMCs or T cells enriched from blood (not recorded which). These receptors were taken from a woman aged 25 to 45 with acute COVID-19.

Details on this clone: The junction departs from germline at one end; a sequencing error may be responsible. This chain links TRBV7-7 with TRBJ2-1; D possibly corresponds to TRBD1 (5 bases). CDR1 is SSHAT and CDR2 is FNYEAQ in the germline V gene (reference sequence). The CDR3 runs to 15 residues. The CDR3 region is CASSLAAGPHNEQFF. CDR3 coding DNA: TGTGCTAGCAGCTTAGCCGCAGGGCCGCACAATGAGCAGTTCTTC.

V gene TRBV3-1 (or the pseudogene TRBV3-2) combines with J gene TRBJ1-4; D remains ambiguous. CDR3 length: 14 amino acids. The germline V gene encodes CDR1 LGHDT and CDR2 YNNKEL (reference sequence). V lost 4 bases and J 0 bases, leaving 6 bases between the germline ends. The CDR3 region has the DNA TGTGCCAGCAGCCGGCTTACAACTAATGAAAAACTGTTTTTT. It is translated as CASSRLTTNEKLFF.

Here the CDR3 DNA reads TGTGCCAGCAGCTTGAAGGGGCTAGCGGTGAACACCGGGGAGCTGTTTTTT. It codes for CASSLKGLAVNTGELFF. This chain joins TRBV5-4 and TRBJ2-2; 7 nucleotides align to TRBD2. The trim removed 1 base at V and 1 base at J, leaving 7 bases unmatched. This CDR3 is built from 17 residues. Per germline, CDR1 SGHNT and CDR2 YYREEE (reference sequence).

This chain's CDR3 is CASSGGQGGYGYTF. Written as DNA, the CDR3 is TGTGCCAGCAGCGGTGGGCAGGGCGGCTATGGCTACACCTTC. The chain carries TRBV9 and TRBJ1-2, with a possible D match to TRBD1 (5 bases). Germline V gene lookup returns CDR1 SGDLS and CDR2 YYNGEE. This CDR3 has 14 residues. V was clipped by 3 bases and J by 4 bases, with 13 bases between them.

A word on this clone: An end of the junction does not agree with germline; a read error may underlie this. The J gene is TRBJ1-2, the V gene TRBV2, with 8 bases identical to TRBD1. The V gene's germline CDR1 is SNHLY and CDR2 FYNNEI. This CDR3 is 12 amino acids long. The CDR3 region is CASSEVDRGLAF. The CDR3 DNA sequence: TGTGCCAGCAGTGAAGTAGACAGGGGATTGGCCTTC.

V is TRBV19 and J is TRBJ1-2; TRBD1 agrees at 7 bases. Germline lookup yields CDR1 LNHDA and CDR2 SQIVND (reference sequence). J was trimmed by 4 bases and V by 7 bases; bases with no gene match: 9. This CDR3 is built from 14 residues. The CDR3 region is CASTADRLAYGYTF. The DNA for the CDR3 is TGTGCCAGTACCGCGGACAGGTTGGCCTATGGCTACACCTTC.

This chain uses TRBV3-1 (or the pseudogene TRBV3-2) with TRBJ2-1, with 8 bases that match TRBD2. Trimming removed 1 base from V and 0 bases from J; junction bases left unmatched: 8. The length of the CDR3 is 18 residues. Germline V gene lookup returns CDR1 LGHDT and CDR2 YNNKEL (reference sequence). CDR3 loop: CASSQVVFAGGSYNEQFF. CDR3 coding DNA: TGTGCCAGCAGCCAAGTTGTCTTTGCGGGAGGCTCCTACAATGAGCAGTTCTTC.